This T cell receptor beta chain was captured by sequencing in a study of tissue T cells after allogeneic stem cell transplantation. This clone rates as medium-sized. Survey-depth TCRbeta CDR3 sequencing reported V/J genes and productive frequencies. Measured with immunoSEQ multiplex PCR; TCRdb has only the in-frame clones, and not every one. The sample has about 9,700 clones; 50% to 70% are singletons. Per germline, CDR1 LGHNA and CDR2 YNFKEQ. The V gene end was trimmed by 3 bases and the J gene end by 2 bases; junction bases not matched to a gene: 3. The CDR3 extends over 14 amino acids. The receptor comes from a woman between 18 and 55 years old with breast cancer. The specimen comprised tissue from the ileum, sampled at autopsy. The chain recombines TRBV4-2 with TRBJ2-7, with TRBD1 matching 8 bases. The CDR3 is CASSQRQGTYEQYF. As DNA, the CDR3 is TGTGCCAGCAGCCAGCGACAGGGGACCTACGAGCAGTACTTC.